This TCR beta chain was recovered during a study of T cell clonality in common variable immunodeficiency. Findings of the study overall: Reportedly, TCR beta sequences from common variable immunodeficiency showed fewer deletions and N-nucleotide insertions. Repertoire-complication correlations in CVID were limited by patient heterogeneity.

With regard to this clone: What it binds is not known.

Libraries were prepared by immunoSEQ multiplex PCR; TCRdb keeps only in-frame clonotypes and omits some of them. The sample includes 25,000 to 30,000 clones, none of them occurring once. The sequence derives from a human donor with common variable immunodeficiency. Sequences were obtained from peripheral blood mononuclear cells.

The CDR3 here is CASSEALRQGNYGYTF. The part of the CDR3 DNA that was read is TGTGCCAGCAGTGAAGCCTTAAGGCAGGGGAACTATGGC. The chain employs TRBV6-1 and TRBJ1-2, with D possibly being TRBD1 (6 bases). The read is 3 residues too short to cover the CDR3 end, so that end is filled in from the germline J gene. This CDR3 region has 16 residues. The germline V and J ends were trimmed by 0 bases and 2 bases, with 13 bases remaining between them. Germline V gene sequence: CDR1 MNHNS, CDR2 SASEGT.